This T cell receptor beta chain is from a study of sequential checkpoint blockade in melanoma. Per germline, CDR1 MNHEY and CDR2 SVGAGI. V lost 2 bases and J 0 bases, leaving 7 bases between the germline ends. The CDR3 loop spans 15 amino acids. Using immunoSEQ multiplex PCR, the repertoire was profiled, and TCRdb retains in-frame clones only, with some absent. The sample has under 5,000 clones, over 60% seen once. Treatment denoted: randomized to nivolumab then ipilimumab (arm A) or the reverse (arm B). The TCR comes from a human donor with melanoma. Sequences were derived from CD8+ T cells sorted from blood (inferred from file names), sampled from a patient given nivolumab and ipilimumab in sequence. The rearrangement links TRBV6-5 to TRBJ2-2, with unresolved D. For the CDR3, the DNA is TGTGCCAGCAGTTACAGCAATGCGAACACCGGGGAGCTGTTTTTT. Translated, it gives CASSYSNANTGELFF.